This TCR beta chain is drawn from a study of T cells after yellow fever vaccination. Study-wide points: Reappearance after the booster was seen for most primary-vaccination clones, at 95% to 96% CD4 and roughly 90% CD8. Few clonotypes appeared in both CD4 and CD8 compartments.

This clonotype was recorded at least ten times. The antigen remains unidentified. TCRdb recomputed calls from the 5' RACE reads with MiXCR, one row per CDR3 protein. The sample records around 360,000 distinct CDR3 sequences, approximately 10% being singletons. Specimen: PBMCs, collected on the day of the first yellow fever vaccination. The clonotype was recovered from a man in his late teens or twenties who received the YFV17D yellow fever vaccine.

The CDR3 DNA reads TGTGCCAGCAGCTTGGAGCTCGGTAGAAACACTGAAGCTTTCTTT. Translation: CASSLELGRNTEAFF. The V call is TRBV5-6, the J call TRBJ1-1; D is unresolved. This CDR3 contains 15 residues. Trimming shortened V by 0 bases and J by 2 bases, and 11 bases separated the two germline ends. CDR1 and CDR2 from the germline V gene are SGHDT and YYEEEE.